The 24 T cell receptor beta chains reported below all come from one sample, sequenced in a study of T cells in Graves' hyperthyroidism and ophthalmopathy. Authors of the study amplified TCR beta CDR3 regions from RNA transcripts. The primer set for the first-round RT-PCR of the TCR CDR3 was HTBI. In TCRdb, the multiplex PCR reads were re-called with MiXCR into one record per CDR3 protein. The data contain 300,000 to 450,000 distinct CDR3 sequences, 13% of them singletons. The sequenced sample consisted of blood. Source of these receptors: a woman between 18 and 29 years old with Graves' hyperthyroidism.

Many counts were recorded for this clonotype. This rearrangement joins TRBV28 to TRBJ2-1, with a weak D call TRBD2 (7 bases). This CDR3 has 14 amino acids. Germline V gene data show CDR1 as MDHEN and CDR2 as SYDVKM. V was trimmed by 5 bases and J by 9 bases, leaving 17 bases between them. The CDR3 protein is CASSLRGGGPEQFF. CDR3 DNA sequence: TGTGCCAGCAGTCTAAGAGGGGGGGGACCTGAGCAGTTCTTC.

The chain uses TRBV20-1 and TRBJ1-2, with no clear D. The CDR3 is 11 amino acids. The V gene's germline CDR1 is DFQATT and CDR2 SNEGSKA (reference sequence). Trimming pared 5 bases from V and 1 base from J, leaving 5 bases between. The DNA for the CDR3 is TGCAGTGCTTATCGTAACTATGGCTACACCTTC. Amino acids: CSAYRNYGYTF.

At least ten counts were recorded for this clonotype. The chain carries TRBV24-1 and TRBJ2-2, with D unresolved. The V gene's germline CDR1 is KGHDR and CDR2 SFDVKD. This CDR3 contains 14 residues. Trimming removed 5 bases at V and 0 bases at J, with 6 bases between. CDR3 coding DNA: TGTGCCACCAGTGGTTTTACGAACACCGGGGAGCTGTTTTTT. It translates to CATSGFTNTGELFF.

This clonotype was detected many times. The chain recombines TRBV2 with TRBJ2-7; the match to TRBD2 covers 7 bases. CDR3 length: 14 residues. Germline CDR1 reads SNHLY; CDR2 reads FYNNEI. V shed 6 bases, J shed 2 bases, and the junction held 7 bases outside the gene matches. CDR3 sequence reads: CASRRDLAAYEQYF. CDR3 sequence (DNA): TGTGCCAGCAGGCGAGATCTAGCGGCCTACGAGCAGTACTTC. Variable domain in full (rest from reference TRBV2 and TRBJ2-7): EPEVTQTPSHQVTQMGQEVILRCVPISNHLYFYWYRQILGQKVEFLVSFYNNEISEKSEIFDDQFSVERPDGSNFTLKIRSTKLEDSAMYFCASRRDLAAYEQYFGPGTRLTVT.

This clonotype was recorded many times. The chain couples TRBV20-1 to TRBJ2-3; 10 positions agree with TRBD2. V shed 0 bases, J shed 3 bases, and the junction held 3 bases outside the gene matches. CDR3 length: 15 amino acids. Germline V gene data show CDR1 as DFQATT and CDR2 as SNEGSKA (reference sequence). Written as DNA, the CDR3 is TGCAGTGCTAGAGAGTTAGCGGGGGGAACAGATACGCAGTATTTT. It codes for CSARELAGGTDTQYF.

In this sample, this clonotype turned up many times. The CDR3 nucleotides read TGTGCCAGCAGCCCAGAGCCGGGACAGGGTTCAGGAAACACCATATATTTT. The encoded protein is CASSPEPGQGSGNTIYF. The J gene is TRBJ1-3, the V gene TRBV7-8; 9 bases line up with TRBD1. J lost 4 bases, V lost 5 bases, and 12 bases had no gene match. The CDR3 loop spans 17 amino acids. CDR1 and CDR2 (germline): SGHVS, FQNEAQ.

CDR3 amino acids: CASSVGAGDYGYTF. The CDR3 DNA sequence: TGTGCCAGCAGCGTAGGGGCAGGAGACTATGGCTACACCTTC. The V and J genes are TRBV9 and TRBJ1-2; D gene ambiguous. Germline V gene sequence: CDR1 SGDLS, CDR2 YYNGEE. V lost 0 bases, J lost 3 bases, and 9 bases lay in between. The CDR3 has 14 residues.

This clonotype was detected ten times or more. The chain links TRBV7-8 to TRBJ1-5, with 10 bases matching TRBD1. This CDR3 has 16 amino acids. Germline CDR1 SGHVS, CDR2 FQNEAQ. V was pared by 1 base and J by 6 bases, with 6 bases of the junction left unmatched. CDR3 residues: CASSLGTGGRGQPQHF. For the CDR3, the DNA is TGTGCCAGCAGCTTAGGGACAGGGGGAAGGGGTCAGCCCCAGCATTTT.

This clonotype appeared many times. The chain links TRBV18 to TRBJ2-5; D is perhaps TRBD2 (7 bases). The CDR3 consists of 16 residues. The germline V gene has CDR1 KGHSH and CDR2 LQKENI. Trimming stripped 3 bases from V and 3 bases from J, with 17 bases between. CDR3 protein: CASSPPAGQRKETQYF. As DNA, the CDR3 is TGTGCCAGCTCACCCCCAGCGGGACAACGAAAAGAGACCCAGTACTTC.

In regard to this clonotype: A much larger clone differs from this one at a single base, so this may be a read error. CDR3 loop: CTSSYRGGGSTEAFF. For the CDR3, the DNA is TGTACCAGCAGTTACAGGGGGGGGGGGAGCACTGAAGCTTTCTTT. The chain joins TRBV6-2 or TRBV6-3 to TRBJ1-1, with 8 bases aligning to TRBD1. Germline V gene lookup returns CDR1 MNHEY and CDR2 SVGEGT. This CDR3 contains 15 residues.

This clonotype was detected many times. The chain recombines TRBV7-3 with TRBJ2-3; D remains unclear. The germline gives CDR1 SGHTA, CDR2 FQGTGA. Trimming pared 3 bases from V and 4 bases from J, leaving 5 bases between. This CDR3 has 12 residues. The CDR3 sequence: CASSLRADTQYF. The CDR3 DNA sequence: TGTGCCAGCAGCTTGAGAGCAGATACGCAGTATTTT.

This clonotype was observed at least ten times. The rearrangement links TRBV2 to TRBJ1-2; perhaps TRBD1 as D (5 bases). V was clipped by 1 base and J by 7 bases, with 10 bases between them. The CDR3 extends over 13 amino acids. Germline CDR1 is SNHLY and CDR2 is FYNNEI. In nucleotides, the CDR3 is TGTGCCAGCAGTGAAGTGACCCAGGGTGGCTACACCTTC. It codes for CASSEVTQGGYTF.

This clonotype was detected only a few times. This chain uses TRBV19 with TRBJ2-6, with D possibly TRBD2 on 5 matching bases. CDR1 is LNHDA, CDR2 SQIVND, per germline (reference sequence). The length of the CDR3 is 16 residues. With 1 base removed from V and 2 bases from J, the gap between germline ends came to 9 bases. CDR3 nucleotide sequence: TGTGCCAGTAGTATAGGGACTGCTACTGGGGCCAACGTCCTGACTTTC. Translation gives CASSIGTATGANVLTF.

This clonotype was counted between two and nine times. The J gene is TRBJ2-4, the V gene TRBV7-9; 8 positions match TRBD1. This CDR3 spans 16 amino acids. V lost 3 bases to trimming and J lost 6 bases; unmatched junction nucleotides: 10. Germline CDR1 is SEHNR and CDR2 is FQNEAQ (reference sequence). The CDR3 sequence: CASSLIRQGRSNIQYF. The CDR3 nucleotides read TGTGCCAGCAGCTTGATCCGACAGGGGCGATCAAACATTCAGTACTTC.

This clonotype was found many times. The V call is TRBV7-9, the J call TRBJ2-3; possibly TRBD1 for D (5 bases). Trimming shortened V by 6 bases and J by 0 bases, and 13 bases separated the two germline ends. Germline CDR1 SEHNR, CDR2 FQNEAQ (reference sequence). CDR3 length: 15 amino acids. The CDR3 here is CASSSGSHSTDTQYF. In DNA form, the CDR3 reads TGTGCCAGCAGTTCAGGGTCGCATAGCACAGATACGCAGTATTTT. The whole variable domain, remainder taken from reference TRBV7-9 and TRBJ2-3, is DTGVSQNPRHKITKRGQNVTFRCDPISEHNRLYWYRQTLGQGPEFLTYFQNEAQLEKSRLLSDRFSAERPKGSFSTLEIQRTEQGDSAMYLCASSSGSHSTDTQYFGPGTRLTVL.

This clonotype was seen many times. The V gene is TRBV28, the J gene TRBJ1-1; D is perhaps TRBD1 (5 bases). Looked up from germline, CDR1 is MDHEN and CDR2 is SYDVKM. Trimming took off 7 bases at V and 7 bases at J, with 22 bases between the two ends. The CDR3 consists of 15 residues. CDR3: CASIPSRGGPFEAFF. CDR3 DNA sequence: TGTGCCAGCATCCCTTCAAGGGGCGGCCCGTTTGAAGCTTTCTTT.

This clonotype was recorded at least ten times. V gene TRBV20-1 combines with J gene TRBJ2-1, with TRBD1 matching over 7 bases. The trim removed 0 bases at V and 7 bases at J, leaving 12 bases unmatched. The germline V gene has CDR1 DFQATT and CDR2 SNEGSKA (reference sequence). CDR3 length equals 16 residues. For the CDR3, the DNA is TGCAGTGCTAGAGATCTTAGGGGGCCGGGAAATAATGAGCAGTTCTTC. This codes for CSARDLRGPGNNEQFF.

This clonotype has a count of ten or more. The chain carries TRBV12-3 or TRBV12-4 and TRBJ2-5, with a tentative D call TRBD2 (5 bases). The CDR3 spans 13 residues. V was trimmed by 8 bases and J by 2 bases, leaving 12 bases between them. As DNA, the CDR3 is TGTGCCAGCGAACGAGGGCTACAAGAGACCCAGTACTTC. Protein product: CASERGLQETQYF.

This clonotype was found many times. The V gene is TRBV7-9, the J gene TRBJ2-5; 9 bases are shared with TRBD2. The CDR3 consists of 17 residues. Germline lookup yields CDR1 SEHNR and CDR2 FQNEAQ (reference sequence). The junction had 12 bases not matched to a gene; V was cut back by 5 bases and J by 2 bases. CDR3 nucleotides: TGTGCCAGCAGCCACGCGTCCGGGACTAGCAAGCAAGAGACCCAGTACTTC. Encoded protein: CASSHASGTSKQETQYF.

The sample holds a few counts of this clonotype. The rearrangement links TRBV20-1 to TRBJ2-7; 7 bases map to TRBD2. V was pared by 7 bases and J by 7 bases, with 10 bases of the junction left unmatched. CDR1 and CDR2 from the germline V gene are DFQATT and SNEGSKA (reference sequence). This CDR3 has 12 residues. CDR3: CSVQPWEGEQYF. The CDR3, as DNA: TGCAGTGTTCAGCCTTGGGAGGGTGAGCAGTACTTC.

This clonotype was counted between two and nine times. The J gene is TRBJ1-1, the V gene TRBV5-1; TRBD1 agrees at 8 bases. Germline V CDR1 and CDR2: SGHRS, YFSETQ. CDR3 length: 15 amino acids. The trim removed 1 base at V and 6 bases at J, leaving 8 bases unmatched. The CDR3 is CASSLTRGPGPEAFF. The CDR3 DNA is TGCGCCAGCAGCTTGACCAGGGGGCCTGGGCCTGAAGCTTTCTTT.

At least ten counts were recorded for this clonotype. As DNA, the CDR3 is TGTGCCAGCAGTTCCCGGACAGGGAAGTCCGAGCAGTACTTC. Residues: CASSSRTGKSEQYF. The V call is TRBV12-3 or TRBV12-4, the J call TRBJ2-7, with TRBD1 matching over 8 bases. CDR3 length equals 14 residues. After removal of 4 bases from V and 6 bases from J, the junction contained 8 bases not matched to a gene.

Many counts were recorded for this clonotype. This rearrangement joins TRBV27 to TRBJ2-3, with 9 bases identical to TRBD1. The CDR3 runs 13 residues. After removal of 8 bases from V and 3 bases from J, the junction contained 3 bases not matched to a gene. Germline V lookup: CDR1 MNHEY, CDR2 SMNVEV (reference sequence). The DNA for the CDR3 is TGTGCCAGCCGGGACAGGGTTACAGATACGCAGTATTTT. Its translation: CASRDRVTDTQYF.

This clonotype appeared a few times. The chain combines TRBV20-1 with TRBJ1-5; the match to TRBD1 covers 7 bases. The CDR3 spans 15 residues. The V segment lost 0 bases and the J segment 9 bases; nucleotides outside the gene matches: 11. Germline loops: CDR1 DFQATT, CDR2 SNEGSKA (reference sequence). CDR3 in amino acids: CSARERRGDSSPQHF. CDR3 coding DNA: TGCAGTGCTAGAGAACGCAGGGGGGACTCCTCGCCCCAGCATTTT.